This T cell receptor (beta chain) was obtained from a study of OX40 agonist ivuxolimab in advanced cancers. Note on this clone: The antigen remains unidentified.

Study-wide points: In general, CD8+ T cells held more expanded clones than CD4+ did, on average. Dose levels from 0.1 to 3.0 mg/kg saw CD4+ and CD8+ blood T cells expand clonally by week 6.

CDR1 and CDR2 from the germline V gene are LNHDA and SQIVND (reference sequence). The V end lost 7 bases, the J end lost 4 bases, and 19 bases lay between the germline ends. The CDR3 is 15 residues long. Clones were read by immunoSEQ multiplex PCR, and TCRdb kept only the in-frame ones, dropping some. The table includes about 75,000 clones, about 92% detected once. This specimen was CD4+ or CD8+ T cells sorted from blood, taken in a trial of the OX40 agonist ivuxolimab. The sequence was collected from an adult with an advanced solid tumor such as melanoma, head and neck, liver or kidney cancer. The chain is built from TRBV19 and TRBJ2-5, with a possible D match to TRBD2 (5 bases). DNA for the CDR3: TGTGCCAGTACCCCCGGTGAGGGTTTCGGAGAGACCCAGTACTTC. Its protein product is CASTPGEGFGETQYF. The variable domain in full, with the rest retrieved from reference TRBV19 and TRBJ2-5, is DGGITQSPKYLFRKEGQNVTLSCEQNLNHDAMYWYRQDPGQGLRLIYYSQIVNDFQKGDIAEGYSVSREKKESFPLTVTSAQKNPTAFYLCASTPGEGFGETQYFGPGTRLLVL.